Sequencing of this TCR beta chain was carried out in a study of regulatory T cells in long-lasting Graves disease. In the study overall: Graves' patients who were just diagnosed had used antithyroid drugs for under 3 months.

iRepertoire HTBI primers and Arm-PCR of CDR3 regions built TCR beta libraries. MiXCR, run by TCRdb on the multiplex PCR reads, gives a single entry per CDR3 protein. The data show a few hundred thousand distinct CDR3 sequences, about 15% seen once. This clonotype was observed many times. Documented time point: newly diagnosed GD, antithyroid drugs for less than 3 months. PBMC-derived RNA was used for the TCR library. This sample also belongs to another study, concerning T cells in Graves' hyperthyroidism and ophthalmopathy. From that report: When the TCR CDR3 underwent first-round RT-PCR, the HTBI primer set was used.

The source material was peripheral blood mononuclear cells (PBMCs), sampled at new diagnosis, from a patient treated with antithyroid drugs. The receptor comes from a woman between 35 and 50 years old with Graves disease.

The CDR3 nucleotides are TGTGCCAGCAGCTTGAGGAGGCCGTTGGCATACGAGCAGTACTTC. Its translation is CASSLRRPLAYEQYF. The V call is TRBV11-2, the J call TRBJ2-7; perhaps TRBD2 as D (5 bases). In germline, CDR1 is SGHAT, CDR2 FQNNGV. The V end was cut by 3 bases, the J end by 4 bases, with 16 bases between. This CDR3 is built from 15 residues.